This T cell receptor beta chain was obtained from a study of blood T cells in healthy people across ages. Remarks on this clonotype: Antigen unknown. A read error may be the cause here, since a much bigger clone is one base away.

Through a sample-barcoded 5' primer and a J-beta primer mix, a second PCR was run for about 6 to 12 cycles. Tags on each cDNA molecule came from a template-switch adaptor with 12 random nucleotides. Every sample gave at least 3 million paired-end reads containing CDR3. One entry per CDR3 protein, called by TCRdb with MiXCR from the 5' RACE reads. The sample holds about 670,000 distinct CDR3 sequences, 52% seen once. Study-wide results and limits: PBMCs that were unsorted prevented a conclusive naive versus antigen-experienced comparison. Investigators viewed diversity estimates from one million T cells as underestimates, the study reported.

The sequencing sample was made of blood. The clonotype originates from an elderly woman in good health.

CDR3: CASSIGQWGKNIQYF. CDR3 in DNA: TGCGCCAGCAGCATCGGACAGTGGGGCAAAAACATTCAGTACTTC. This sequence joins TRBV5-1 and TRBJ2-4; D may be TRBD1 (6 bases). The CDR3 consists of 15 residues. The germline V gene has CDR1 SGHRS and CDR2 YFSETQ. The V and J ends lost 4 bases and 3 bases respectively, with 14 bases between them. Based on the CDR3 plus reference TRBV5-1 and TRBJ2-4, the full variable domain is KAGVTQTPRYLIKTRGQQVTLSCSPISGHRSVSWYQQTPGQGLQFLFEYFSETQRNKGNFPGRFSGRQFSNSRSEMNVSTLELGDSALYLCASSIGQWGKNIQYFGAGTRLSVL.